These T cell receptor beta chains were read from a single sample in a study of cytomegalovirus exposure and HLA in healthy donors. The table came from immunoSEQ multiplex PCR; TCRdb's copy has only in-frame clones and leaves some out. The sample shows about 160,000 clones, roughly 79% of them seen only once. Sequenced input: PBMCs. The receptors shown here come from a woman in her thirties or forties in good health and CMV-seronegative. The CDR3 runs from the conserved cysteine through the conserved F or W. Fields, in order: J gene, D gene, clone size, V gene, CDR3 DNA, CDR3 protein. D genes are given only for firm matches. Size values are once, few and many counts, or a class for expanded clones, and some rows have none.

>TRBJ2-1|TRBD2|-|TRBV5-1
TGCGCCAGCAGCTTGAGACTAGCGGACTACAATGAGCAGTTCTTC
CASSLRLADYNEQFF
>TRBJ2-7|-|-|TRBV30
TGTGCCTGGAGTGTATCGTCCTACGAGCAGTACTTC
CAWSVSSYEQYF
>TRBJ1-4|-|-|TRBV25-1
TGTGCCAGCAGTGAGGGAAGGGGGTCTAATGAAAAACTGTTTTTT
CASSEGRGSNEKLFF
>TRBJ2-3|-|-|TRBV6-4
TGTGCCCCGGGACAAAGCACAGATACGCAGTATTTT
CAPGQSTDTQYF
>TRBJ2-7|TRBD1|few|TRBV5-1
TGCGCCAGCAGCCCCGGGACAGCCTACGAGCAGTACTTC
CASSPGTAYEQYF
>TRBJ2-1|-|-|TRBV2
TGTGCCAGCATCAAGGGGGACTACATTGCCTACAATGAGCAGTTCTTC
CASIKGDYIAYNEQFF
>TRBJ2-7|TRBD2|-|TRBV7-6
TGTGCCAGCAGCGCGGGACTAGCGGGAGGGGAAAACGAGCAGTACTTC
CASSAGLAGGENEQYF
>TRBJ2-5|-|-|TRBV18
TGTGCCAGCTCGACCAGGATCCAAGAGACCCAGTACTTC
CASSTRIQETQYF
>TRBJ2-1|-|-|TRBV14
TGTGCCAGCAGCCAAGGAGGACTAACCACCTACAATGAGCAGTTCTTC
CASSQGGLTTYNEQFF
>TRBJ2-7|TRBD1|few|TRBV6-1
TGTGCCAGCAGTGAAGTATGGACAGGAGACTACGAGCAGTACTTC
CASSEVWTGDYEQYF
>TRBJ2-7|-|-|TRBV2
TGTGCCAGCAGTGAAGCCTACAGGGTGGACGAGCAGTACTTC
CASSEAYRVDEQYF
>TRBJ2-3|-|-|TRBV28
TGTGCCAGCGGGGGGAACACAGATACGCAGTATTTT
CASGGNTDTQYF
>TRBJ2-3|-|few|TRBV28
TGTGCCACTCAACAAGGGGGGGTAGCAGATACGCAGTATTTT
CATQQGGVADTQYF
>TRBJ2-3|-|-|TRBV10-3
TGTGCCATCAGTTCCGACTTCACAGATACGCAGTATTTT
CAISSDFTDTQYF
>TRBJ2-1|TRBD2|few|TRBV6-1
TGTGCCAGCAGTGAAGCGTCGCTGGGACTAGTCTCCTACAATGAGCAGTTCTTC
CASSEASLGLVSYNEQFF
>TRBJ1-5|TRBD1|-|TRBV15
TGTGCCACCGAGAGGGGACAGGGGGCGGCTCAGCCCCAGCATTTT
CATERGQGAAQPQHF
>TRBJ2-3|-|-|TRBV4-2
TGTGCCAGCAGCCAAGCGGTAAACACAGATACGCAGTATTTT
CASSQAVNTDTQYF
>TRBJ1-5|TRBD1|-|TRBV7-6
TGTGCCAGCAGCTTAGAGGTGGGACAGGGGGTAGTAAATCAGCCCCAGCATTTT
CASSLEVGQGVVNQPQHF